The clone carrying this T cell receptor beta chain has at least ten counts. The data were obtained in a study of CD8 T cells in ankylosing spondylitis. TCRdb called the 5' RACE reads again in MiXCR, with one record for every CDR3 protein. The table has 230,000 or so distinct CDR3 sequences, under 30% seen once. CDR3 length: 13 amino acids. V lost 2 bases, J lost 11 bases, and 15 bases lay in between. Per the germline V gene, CDR1 is SGHVS and CDR2 is FQNEAQ. V usage is TRBV7-8 and J usage is TRBJ1-1; D possibly corresponds to TRBD1 (5 bases). This TCR was sampled from a male donor with ankylosing spondylitis or in good health (not recorded which). The sample was blood, either unsorted or a sorted T cell fraction (not recorded which). CDR3: CASSLTSGPWAFF. DNA of the CDR3: TGTGCCAGCAGCTTAACGTCGGGGCCGTGGGCTTTCTTT. The full variable domain, with the rest looked up from reference TRBV7-8 and TRBJ1-1, is GAGVSQSPRYKVAKRGQDVALRCDPISGHVSLFWYQQALGQGPEFLTYFQNEAQLDKSGLPSDRFFAERPEGSVSTLKIQRTQQEDSAVYLCASSLTSGPWAFFGQGTRLTVV.